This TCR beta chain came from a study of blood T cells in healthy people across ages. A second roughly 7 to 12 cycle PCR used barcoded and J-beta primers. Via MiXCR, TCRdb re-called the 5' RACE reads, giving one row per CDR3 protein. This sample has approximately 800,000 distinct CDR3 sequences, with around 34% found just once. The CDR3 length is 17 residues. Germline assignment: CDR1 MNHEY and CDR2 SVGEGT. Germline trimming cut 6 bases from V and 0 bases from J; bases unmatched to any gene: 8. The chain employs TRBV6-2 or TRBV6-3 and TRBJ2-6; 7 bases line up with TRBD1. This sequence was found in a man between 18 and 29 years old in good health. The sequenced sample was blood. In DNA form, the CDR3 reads TGTGCCAGCAGCGACAGACAGGGACCCTCTGGGGCCAACGTCCTGACTTTC. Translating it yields CASSDRQGPSGANVLTF.